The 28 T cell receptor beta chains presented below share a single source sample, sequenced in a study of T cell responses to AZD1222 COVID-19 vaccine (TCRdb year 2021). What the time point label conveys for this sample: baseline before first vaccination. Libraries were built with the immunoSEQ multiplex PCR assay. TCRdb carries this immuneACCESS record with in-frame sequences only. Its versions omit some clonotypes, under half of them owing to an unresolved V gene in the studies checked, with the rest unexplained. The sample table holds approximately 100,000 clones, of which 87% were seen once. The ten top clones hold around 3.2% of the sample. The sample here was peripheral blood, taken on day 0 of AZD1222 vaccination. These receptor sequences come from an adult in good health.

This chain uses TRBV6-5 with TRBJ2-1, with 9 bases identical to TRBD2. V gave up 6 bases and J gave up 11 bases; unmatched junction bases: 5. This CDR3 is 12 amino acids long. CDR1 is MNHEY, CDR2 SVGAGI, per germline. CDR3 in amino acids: CASRKGLAKQFF. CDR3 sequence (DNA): TGTGCCAGCAGAAAAGGACTAGCGAAGCAGTTCTTC.

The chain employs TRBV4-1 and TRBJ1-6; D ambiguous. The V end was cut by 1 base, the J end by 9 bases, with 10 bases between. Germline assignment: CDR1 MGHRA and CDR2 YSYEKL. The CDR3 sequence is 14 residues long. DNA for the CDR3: TGCGCCAGCAGCCAAGTTAGAGAGAGTTCACCCCTCCACTTT. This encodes CASSQVRESSPLHF.

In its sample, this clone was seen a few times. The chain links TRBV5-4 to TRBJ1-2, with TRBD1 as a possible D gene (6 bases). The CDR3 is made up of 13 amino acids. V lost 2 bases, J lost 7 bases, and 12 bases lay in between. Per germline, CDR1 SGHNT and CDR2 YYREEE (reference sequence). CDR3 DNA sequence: TGTGCCAGCAGCTTTGGGGGGCTGAGTGGCTACACCTTC. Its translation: CASSFGGLSGYTF.

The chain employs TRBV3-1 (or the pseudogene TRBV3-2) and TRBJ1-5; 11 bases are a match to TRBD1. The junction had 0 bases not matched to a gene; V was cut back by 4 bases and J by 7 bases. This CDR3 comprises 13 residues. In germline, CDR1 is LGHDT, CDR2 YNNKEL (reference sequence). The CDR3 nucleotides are TGTGCCAGCAGCCGGACAGGGGGCCAGCCCCAGCATTTT. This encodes CASSRTGGQPQHF.

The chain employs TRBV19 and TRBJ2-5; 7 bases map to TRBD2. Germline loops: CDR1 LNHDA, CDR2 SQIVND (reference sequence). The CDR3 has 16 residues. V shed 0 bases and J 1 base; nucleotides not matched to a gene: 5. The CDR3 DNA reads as TGTGCCAGTAGTATAGATTCTGCTAGCGGCCAAGAGACCCAGTACTTC. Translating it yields CASSIDSASGQETQYF.

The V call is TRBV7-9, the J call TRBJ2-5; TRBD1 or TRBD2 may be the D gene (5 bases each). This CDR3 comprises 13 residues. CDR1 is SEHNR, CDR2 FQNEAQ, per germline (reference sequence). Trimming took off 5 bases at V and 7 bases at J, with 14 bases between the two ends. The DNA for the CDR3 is TGTGCCAGCAGCCCTGAGGGGTTCGGGACCCAGTACTTC. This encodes CASSPEGFGTQYF.

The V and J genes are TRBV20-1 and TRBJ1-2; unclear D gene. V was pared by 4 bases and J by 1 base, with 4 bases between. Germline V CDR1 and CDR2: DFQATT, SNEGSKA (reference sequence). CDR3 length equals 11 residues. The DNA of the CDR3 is TGCAGTGCTACCAATAACTATGGCTACACCTTC. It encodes CSATNNYGYTF.

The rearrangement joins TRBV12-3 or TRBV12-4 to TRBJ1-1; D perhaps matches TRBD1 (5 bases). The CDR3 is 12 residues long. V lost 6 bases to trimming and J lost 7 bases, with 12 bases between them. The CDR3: CASSPPGGEAFF. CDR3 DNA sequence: TGTGCCAGCAGCCCCCCCGGGGGTGAAGCTTTCTTT.

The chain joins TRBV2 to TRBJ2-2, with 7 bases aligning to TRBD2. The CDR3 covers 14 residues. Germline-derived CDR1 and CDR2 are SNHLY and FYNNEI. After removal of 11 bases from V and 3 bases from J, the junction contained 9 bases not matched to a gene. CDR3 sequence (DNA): TGTGCCGGGGCGGGAGATGGGTACACCGGGGAGCTGTTTTTT. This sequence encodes CAGAGDGYTGELFF. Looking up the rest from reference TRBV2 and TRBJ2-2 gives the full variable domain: EPEVTQTPSHQVTQMGQEVILRCVPISNHLYFYWYRQILGQKVEFLVSFYNNEISEKSEIFDDQFSVERPDGSNFTLKIRSTKLEDSAMYFCAGAGDGYTGELFFGEGSRLTVL.

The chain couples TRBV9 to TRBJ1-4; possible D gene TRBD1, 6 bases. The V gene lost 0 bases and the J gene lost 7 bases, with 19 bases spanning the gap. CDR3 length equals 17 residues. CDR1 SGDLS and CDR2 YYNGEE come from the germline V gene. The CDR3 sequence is CASSVVAVAGGSEKLFF. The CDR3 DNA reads TGTGCCAGCAGCGTAGTTGCCGTCGCGGGGGGCAGTGAAAAACTGTTTTTT.

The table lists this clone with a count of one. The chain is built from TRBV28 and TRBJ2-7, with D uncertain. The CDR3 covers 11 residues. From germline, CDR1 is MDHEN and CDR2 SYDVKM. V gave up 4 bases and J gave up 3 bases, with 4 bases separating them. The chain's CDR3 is CASSSHYEQYF. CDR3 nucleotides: TGTGCCAGCAGTTCCCACTACGAGCAGTACTTC.

The CDR3 here is CASSFSGGAATGELFF. The CDR3 coding sequence is TGTGCCAGCAGCTTTTCAGGGGGCGCCGCTACCGGGGAGCTGTTTTTT. V and J are TRBV7-9 and TRBJ2-2; 8 nucleotides align to TRBD1. CDR1 is SEHNR, CDR2 FQNEAQ, per germline (reference sequence). CDR3 length: 16 residues. The V segment lost 3 bases and the J segment 5 bases; nucleotides outside the gene matches: 8.

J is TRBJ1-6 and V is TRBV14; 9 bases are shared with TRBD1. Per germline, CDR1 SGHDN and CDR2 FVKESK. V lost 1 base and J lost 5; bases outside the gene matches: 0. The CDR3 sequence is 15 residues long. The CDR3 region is CASSQGTGDNSPLHF. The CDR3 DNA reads TGTGCCAGCAGCCAAGGGACAGGGGATAATTCACCCCTCCACTTT. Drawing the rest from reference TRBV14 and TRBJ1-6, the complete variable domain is EAGVTQFPSHSVIEKGQTVTLRCDPISGHDNLYWYRRVMGKEIKFLLHFVKESKQDESGMPNNRFLAERTGGTYSTLKVQPAELEDSGVYFCASSQGTGDNSPLHFGNGTRLTVT.

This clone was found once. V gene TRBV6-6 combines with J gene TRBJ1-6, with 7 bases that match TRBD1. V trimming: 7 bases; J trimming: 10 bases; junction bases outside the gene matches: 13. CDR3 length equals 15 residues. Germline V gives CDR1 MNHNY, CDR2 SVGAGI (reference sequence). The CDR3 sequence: CASNEQGRGNSPLHF. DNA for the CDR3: TGTGCCAGCAATGAACAGGGGAGAGGTAACTCACCCCTCCACTTT.

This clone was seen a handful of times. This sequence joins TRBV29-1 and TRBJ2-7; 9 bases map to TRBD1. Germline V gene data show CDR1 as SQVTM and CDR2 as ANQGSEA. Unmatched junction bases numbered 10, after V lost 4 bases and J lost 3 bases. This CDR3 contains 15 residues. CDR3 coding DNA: TGCAGCGTTGTGGGCCTGGACAGGGGCATCTACGAGCAGTACTTC. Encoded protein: CSVVGLDRGIYEQYF.

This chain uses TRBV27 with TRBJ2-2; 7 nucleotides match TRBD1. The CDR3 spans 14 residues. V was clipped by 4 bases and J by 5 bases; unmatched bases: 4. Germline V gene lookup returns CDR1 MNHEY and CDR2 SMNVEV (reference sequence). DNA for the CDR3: TGTGCCAGCAGTTCGGACAGGAGAACCGGGGAGCTGTTTTTT. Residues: CASSSDRRTGELFF.

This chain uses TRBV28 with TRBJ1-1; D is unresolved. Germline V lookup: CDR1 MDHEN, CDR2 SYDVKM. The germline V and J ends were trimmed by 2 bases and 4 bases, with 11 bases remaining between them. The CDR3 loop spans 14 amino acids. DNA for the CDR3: TGTGCCAGCAGTTTAACCCCTTTTCGCACTGAAGCTTTCTTT. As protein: CASSLTPFRTEAFF.

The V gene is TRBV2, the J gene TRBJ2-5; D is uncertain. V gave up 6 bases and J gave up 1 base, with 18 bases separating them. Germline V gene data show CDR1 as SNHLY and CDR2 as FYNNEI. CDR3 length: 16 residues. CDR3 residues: CASSPGPNSIQETQYF. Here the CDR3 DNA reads TGTGCCAGCAGCCCGGGCCCAAATAGCATCCAAGAGACCCAGTACTTC.

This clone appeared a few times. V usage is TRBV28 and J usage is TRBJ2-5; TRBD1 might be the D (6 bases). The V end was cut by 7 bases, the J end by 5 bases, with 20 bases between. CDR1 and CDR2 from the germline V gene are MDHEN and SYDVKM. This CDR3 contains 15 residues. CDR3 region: CASISGQGFGETQYF. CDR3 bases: TGTGCCAGCATTTCGGGTCAGGGGTTTGGGGAGACCCAGTACTTC.

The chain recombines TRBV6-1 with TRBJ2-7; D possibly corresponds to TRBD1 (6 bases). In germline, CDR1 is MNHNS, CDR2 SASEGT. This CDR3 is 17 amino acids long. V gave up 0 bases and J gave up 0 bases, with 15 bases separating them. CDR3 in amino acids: CASSEARSTGTSYEQYF. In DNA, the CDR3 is TGTGCCAGCAGTGAAGCGAGGTCCACAGGGACCTCCTACGAGCAGTACTTC.

CDR3 loop: CASSATRVGQPQHF. The CDR3 DNA reads as TGTGCCAGCAGCGCAACCCGTGTGGGTCAGCCCCAGCATTTT. The rearrangement uses TRBV2 and TRBJ1-5, with D unclear. CDR1 is SNHLY and CDR2 is FYNNEI in the germline V gene. The germline V and J ends were trimmed by 6 bases and 6 bases, with 15 bases remaining between them. This CDR3 region has 14 residues.

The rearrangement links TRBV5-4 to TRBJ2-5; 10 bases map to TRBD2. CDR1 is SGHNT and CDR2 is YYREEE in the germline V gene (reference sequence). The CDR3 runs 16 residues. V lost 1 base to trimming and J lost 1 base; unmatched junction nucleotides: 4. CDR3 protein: CASSLPPSGGQETQYF. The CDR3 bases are TGTGCCAGCAGCTTGCCGCCTAGCGGGGGCCAAGAGACCCAGTACTTC.

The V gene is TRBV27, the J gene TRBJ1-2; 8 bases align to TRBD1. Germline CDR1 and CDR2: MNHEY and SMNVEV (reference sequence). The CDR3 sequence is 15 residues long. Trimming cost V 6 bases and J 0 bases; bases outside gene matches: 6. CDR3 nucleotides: TGTGCCAGCAGACCCACAGGGGGAACTAACTATGGCTACACCTTC. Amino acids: CASRPTGGTNYGYTF.

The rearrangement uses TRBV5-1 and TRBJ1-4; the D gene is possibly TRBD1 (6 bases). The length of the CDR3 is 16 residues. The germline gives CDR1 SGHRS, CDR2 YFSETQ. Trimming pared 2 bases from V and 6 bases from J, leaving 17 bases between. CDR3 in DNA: TGCGCCAGCAGCTTTCGGGGGCAGGGTTTCGATGAAAAACTGTTTTTT. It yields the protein CASSFRGQGFDEKLFF.

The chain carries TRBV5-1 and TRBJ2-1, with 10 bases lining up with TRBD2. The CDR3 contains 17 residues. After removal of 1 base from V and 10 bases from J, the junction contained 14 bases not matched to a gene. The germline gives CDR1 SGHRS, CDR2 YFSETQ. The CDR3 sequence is CASSLWGAAGGISEQFF. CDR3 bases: TGCGCCAGCAGCTTGTGGGGAGCAGCGGGGGGGATCTCCGAGCAGTTCTTC.

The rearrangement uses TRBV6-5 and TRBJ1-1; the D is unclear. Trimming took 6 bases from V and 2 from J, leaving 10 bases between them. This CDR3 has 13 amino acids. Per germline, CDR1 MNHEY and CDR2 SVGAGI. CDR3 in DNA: TGTGCCAGCAGAAAGGCAGGAAACACTGAAGCTTTCTTT. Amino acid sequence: CASRKAGNTEAFF.

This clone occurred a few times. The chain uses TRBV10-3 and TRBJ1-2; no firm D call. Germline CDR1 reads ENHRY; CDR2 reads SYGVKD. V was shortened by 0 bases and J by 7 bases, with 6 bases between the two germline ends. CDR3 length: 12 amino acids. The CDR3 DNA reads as TGTGCCATCAGTGAGTCGACACTTGGCTACACCTTC. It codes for CAISESTLGYTF.

As DNA, the CDR3 is TGTGCCAGCAGCTTGAAGGTGGGGGGCCACCAAGAGACCCAGTACTTC. It specifies CASSLKVGGHQETQYF. The J gene is TRBJ2-5, the V gene TRBV5-4; tentatively, D is TRBD1 or TRBD2 (6 bases each). Per the germline V gene, CDR1 is SGHNT and CDR2 is YYREEE (reference sequence). Trimming shortened V by 1 base and J by 0 bases, and 13 bases separated the two germline ends. The CDR3 length is 16 residues.